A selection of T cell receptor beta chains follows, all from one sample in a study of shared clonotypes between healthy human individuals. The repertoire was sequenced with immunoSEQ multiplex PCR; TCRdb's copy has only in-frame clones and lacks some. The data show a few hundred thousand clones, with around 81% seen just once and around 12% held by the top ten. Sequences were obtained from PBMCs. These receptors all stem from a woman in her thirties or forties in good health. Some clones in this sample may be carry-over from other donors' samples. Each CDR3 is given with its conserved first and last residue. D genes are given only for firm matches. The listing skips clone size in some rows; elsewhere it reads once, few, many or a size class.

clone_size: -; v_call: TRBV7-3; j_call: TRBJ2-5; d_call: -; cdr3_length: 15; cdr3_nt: TGTGCCAGCAGCTTATTACCGGGGGCGACAGAGACCCAGTACTTC; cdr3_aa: CASSLLPGATETQYF
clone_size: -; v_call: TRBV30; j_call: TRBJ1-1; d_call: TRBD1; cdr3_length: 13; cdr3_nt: TGTGCCTGGAGGGGGGACAGCAACACTGAAGCTTTCTTT; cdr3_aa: CAWRGDSNTEAFF
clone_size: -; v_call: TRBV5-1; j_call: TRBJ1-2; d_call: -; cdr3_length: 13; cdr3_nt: TGCGCCAGCAGCTTCGGGGGAGACTATGGCTACACCTTC; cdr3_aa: CASSFGGDYGYTF
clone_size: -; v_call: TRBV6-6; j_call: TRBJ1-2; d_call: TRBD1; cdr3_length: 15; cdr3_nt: TGTGCCAGCAGTTACTCGACGACAGGGGCCGATGGCTACACCTTC; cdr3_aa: CASSYSTTGADGYTF
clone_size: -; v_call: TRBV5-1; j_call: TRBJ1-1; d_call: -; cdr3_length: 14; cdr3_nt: TGCGCCAGCAGCTTGTTGGGAGTAGGCACTGAAGCTTTCTTT; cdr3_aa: CASSLLGVGTEAFF
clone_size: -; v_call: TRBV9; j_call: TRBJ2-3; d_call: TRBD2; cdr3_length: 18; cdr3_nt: TGTGCCAGCAGCGTTTCTCTAGCGGGAGGGGGGGCACAAGATACGCAGTATTTT; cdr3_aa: CASSVSLAGGGAQDTQYF
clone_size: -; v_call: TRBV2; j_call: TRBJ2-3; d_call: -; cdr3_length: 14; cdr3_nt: TGTGCCAGCAGGACAGAGGGTAACACAGATACGCAGTATTTT; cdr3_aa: CASRTEGNTDTQYF
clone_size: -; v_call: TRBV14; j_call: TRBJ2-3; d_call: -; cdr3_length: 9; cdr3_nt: TGTGCCAGCAGCCAGTCTGGTTATTTT; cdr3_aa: CASSQSGYF
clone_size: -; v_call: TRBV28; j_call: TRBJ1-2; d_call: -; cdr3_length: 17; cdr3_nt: TGTGCCAGCAGTTCGAGACAGGCTTACGGTAAAAACTGTGGCTACACCTTC; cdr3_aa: CASSSRQAYGKNCGYTF
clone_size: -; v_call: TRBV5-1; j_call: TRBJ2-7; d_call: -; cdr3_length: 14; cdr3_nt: TGCGCCAGCAGCTTAGGTCTTCTCCCCTACGAGCAGTACTTC; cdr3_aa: CASSLGLLPYEQYF
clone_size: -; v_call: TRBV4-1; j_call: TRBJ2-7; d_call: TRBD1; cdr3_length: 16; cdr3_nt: TGCGCCAGCAGCCAAGATCCACAGGGGGCGAATTACGAGCAGTACTTC; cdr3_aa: CASSQDPQGANYEQYF
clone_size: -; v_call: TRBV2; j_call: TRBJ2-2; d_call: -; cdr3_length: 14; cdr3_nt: TGTGCCAGCAGTGCGACAGGTGGGACCGGGGAGCTGTTTTTT; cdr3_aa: CASSATGGTGELFF
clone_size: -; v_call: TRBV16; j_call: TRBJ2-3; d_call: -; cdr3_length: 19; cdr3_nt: TGTGCCAGCAGCCTTGGCCCATCAGCCTGGACAGCCGGCGGTGATACGCAGTATTTT; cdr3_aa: CASSLGPSAWTAGGDTQYF
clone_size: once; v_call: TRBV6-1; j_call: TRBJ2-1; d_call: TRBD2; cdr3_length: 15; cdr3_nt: TGTGCCAGCACCTTGAGCGGGAGGGCCTTCAATGAGCAGTTCTTC; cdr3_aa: CASTLSGRAFNEQFF
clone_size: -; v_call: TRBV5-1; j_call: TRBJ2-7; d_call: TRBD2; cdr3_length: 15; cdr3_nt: TGCGCCAGCAGCTTGACTAGCGGGAGCTCTTACGAGCAGTACTTC; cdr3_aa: CASSLTSGSSYEQYF
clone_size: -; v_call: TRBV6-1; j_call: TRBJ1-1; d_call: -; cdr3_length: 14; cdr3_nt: TGTGCCAGCAGCCCCCCAGGGGCGCGGACTGAAGCTTTCTTT; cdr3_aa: CASSPPGARTEAFF
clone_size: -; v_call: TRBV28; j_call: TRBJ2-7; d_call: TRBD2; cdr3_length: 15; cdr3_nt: TGTGCCAGCAGTTCCCAACTAGCGGGTCCTTTCGAGCAGTACTTC; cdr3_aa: CASSSQLAGPFEQYF
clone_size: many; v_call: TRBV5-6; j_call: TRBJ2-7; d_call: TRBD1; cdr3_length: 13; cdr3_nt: TGTGCCAGTACTGACAGGGTGACTTACGAGCAGTACTTC; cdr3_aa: CASTDRVTYEQYF
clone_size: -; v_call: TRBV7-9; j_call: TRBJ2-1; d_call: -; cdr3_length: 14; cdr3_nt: TGTGCCAGCAGCTCGGCAGGAGGGTACAATGAGCAGTTCTTC; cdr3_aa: CASSSAGGYNEQFF
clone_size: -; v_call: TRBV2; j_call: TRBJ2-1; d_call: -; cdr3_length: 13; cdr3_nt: TGTGCCAGCAGTGAACCGGGTTTCAATGAGCAGTTCTTC; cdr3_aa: CASSEPGFNEQFF
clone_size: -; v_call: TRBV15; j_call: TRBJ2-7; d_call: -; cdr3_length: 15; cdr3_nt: TGTGCCACCAGCACCCAATGGAGGGAAAGGGCCGAGCAGTACTTC; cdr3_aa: CATSTQWRERAEQYF
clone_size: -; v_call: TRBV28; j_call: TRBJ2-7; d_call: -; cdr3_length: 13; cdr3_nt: TGTGCCAGCAGTCCCAGCGGTTGGGTCGAGCAGTACTTC; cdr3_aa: CASSPSGWVEQYF
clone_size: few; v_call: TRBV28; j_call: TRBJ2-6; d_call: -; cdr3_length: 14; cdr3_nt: TGTGCCAGCAATCGGGGCTCTGGGGCCAACGTCCTGACTTTC; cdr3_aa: CASNRGSGANVLTF
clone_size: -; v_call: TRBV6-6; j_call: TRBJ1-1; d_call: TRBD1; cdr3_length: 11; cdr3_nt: TGTGCCAGCGACAGGGGCACTGAAGCTTTCTTT; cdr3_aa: CASDRGTEAFF
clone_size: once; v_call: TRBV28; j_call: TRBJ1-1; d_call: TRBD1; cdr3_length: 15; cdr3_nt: TGTGCCAGCAGTCCCGGACAGGGGTGGAACACTGAAGCTTTCTTT; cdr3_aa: CASSPGQGWNTEAFF
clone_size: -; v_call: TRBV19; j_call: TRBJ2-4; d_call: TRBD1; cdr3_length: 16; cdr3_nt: TGTGCCAGTAGTATGCCCCTACAGGGGGCCAAAAACATTCAGTACTTC; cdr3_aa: CASSMPLQGAKNIQYF
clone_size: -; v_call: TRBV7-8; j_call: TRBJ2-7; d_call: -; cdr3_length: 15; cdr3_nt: TGTGCCAGCAGCTTAGAATCGGGCCTCTCCTACGAGCAGTACTTC; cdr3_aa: CASSLESGLSYEQYF
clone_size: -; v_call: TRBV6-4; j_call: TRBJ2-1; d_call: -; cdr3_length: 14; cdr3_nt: TGTGCCAGCAGTCTTAACGCTGAGTACAATGAGCAGTTCTTC; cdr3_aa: CASSLNAEYNEQFF
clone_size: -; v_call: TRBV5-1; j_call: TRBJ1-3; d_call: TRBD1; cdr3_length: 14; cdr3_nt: TGCGCCAGCAACTTAGGGGACAGGGGAAACACCATATATTTT; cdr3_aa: CASNLGDRGNTIYF
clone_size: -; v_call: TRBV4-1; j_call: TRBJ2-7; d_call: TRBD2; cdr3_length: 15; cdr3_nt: TGCGCCAGCAGCCAAGGCCTAGCGGGAGTCTACGAGCAGTACTTC; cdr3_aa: CASSQGLAGVYEQYF
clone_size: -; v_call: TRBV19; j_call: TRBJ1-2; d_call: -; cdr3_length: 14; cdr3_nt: TGTGCCAGTAGTATCCCAGGGGACAACTATGGCTACACCTTC; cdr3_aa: CASSIPGDNYGYTF
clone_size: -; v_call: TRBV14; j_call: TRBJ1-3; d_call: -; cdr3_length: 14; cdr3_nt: TGTGCCAGCAGCCAAGATCGGGGGTACAACACCATATATTTT; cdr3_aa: CASSQDRGYNTIYF
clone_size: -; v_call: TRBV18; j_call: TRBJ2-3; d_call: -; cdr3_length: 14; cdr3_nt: TGTGCCAGCTCACTTGGACAAGACACAGATACGCAGTATTTT; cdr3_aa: CASSLGQDTDTQYF
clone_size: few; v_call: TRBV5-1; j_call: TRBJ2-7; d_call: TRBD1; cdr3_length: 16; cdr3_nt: TGCGCCAGCAGCTTGGCCCGAGGGGGCGCTTCCTACGAGCAGTACTTC; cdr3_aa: CASSLARGGASYEQYF
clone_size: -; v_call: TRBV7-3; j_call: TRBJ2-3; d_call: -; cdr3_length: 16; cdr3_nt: TGTGCCAGCAGCTCGCGGTCGGGACCCGGCACAGATACGCAGTATTTT; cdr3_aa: CASSSRSGPGTDTQYF
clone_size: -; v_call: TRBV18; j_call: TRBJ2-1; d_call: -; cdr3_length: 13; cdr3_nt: TGTGCCAGCTCACCAGAGTTAGACAATGAGCAGTTCTTC; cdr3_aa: CASSPELDNEQFF
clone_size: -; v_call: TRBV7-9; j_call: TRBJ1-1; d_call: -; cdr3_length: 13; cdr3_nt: TGTGCCAGCAGCTTCCCTGGGGGGACTGAAGCTTTCTTT; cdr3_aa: CASSFPGGTEAFF
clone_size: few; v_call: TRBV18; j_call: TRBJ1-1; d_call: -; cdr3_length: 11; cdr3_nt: TGTGCCAGCTCACCACAAGTTGAAGCTTTCTTT; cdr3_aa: CASSPQVEAFF
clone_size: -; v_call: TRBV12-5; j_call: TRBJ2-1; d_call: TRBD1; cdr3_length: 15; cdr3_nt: TGTGCTAGTGGTTTGGCCCCGGGACAGGGAAGCTCGCAGTTCTTC; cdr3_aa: CASGLAPGQGSSQFF
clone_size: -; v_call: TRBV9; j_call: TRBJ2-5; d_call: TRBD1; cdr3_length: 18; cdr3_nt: TGTGCCAGCAGCGCCGGACAGGGGGCACAGCGGGCGGGAGAGACCCAGTACTTC; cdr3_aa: CASSAGQGAQRAGETQYF
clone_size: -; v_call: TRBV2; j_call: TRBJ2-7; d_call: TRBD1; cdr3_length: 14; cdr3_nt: TGTGCCAGCAGCTGGACAGGGACCTCCTACGAGCAGTACTTC; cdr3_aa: CASSWTGTSYEQYF
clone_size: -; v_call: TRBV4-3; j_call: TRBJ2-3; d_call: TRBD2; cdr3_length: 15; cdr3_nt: TGCGCCAGCAGCGGGACTAGCGGGGGTACAGATACGCAGTATTTT; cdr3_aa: CASSGTSGGTDTQYF
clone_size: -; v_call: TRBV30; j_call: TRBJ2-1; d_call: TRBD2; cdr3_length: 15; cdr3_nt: TGTGCCTGGAGTGCGGGAGGTCTCGCGTACAATGAGCAGTTCTTC; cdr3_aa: CAWSAGGLAYNEQFF
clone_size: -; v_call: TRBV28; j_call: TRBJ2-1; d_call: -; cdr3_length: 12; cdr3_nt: TGTGCCAGCAGATCCCCGGGGAATGAGCAGTTCTTC; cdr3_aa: CASRSPGNEQFF
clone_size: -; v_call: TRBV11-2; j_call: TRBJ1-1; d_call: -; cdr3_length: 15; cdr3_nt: TGTGCCAGCAGCTTGGCCCACAGTGCGAACACTGAAGCTTTCTTT; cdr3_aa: CASSLAHSANTEAFF
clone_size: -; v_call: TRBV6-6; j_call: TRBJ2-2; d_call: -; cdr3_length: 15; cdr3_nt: TGCGCCAGCAGCCTACGACAGGTGAACACCGGGGAGCTGTTTTTT; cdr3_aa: CASSLRQVNTGELFF
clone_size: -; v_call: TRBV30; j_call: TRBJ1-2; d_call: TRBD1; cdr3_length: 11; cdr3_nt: TGTGCCTGGGGGGGGACAGGACCACTTCACTTC; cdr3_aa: CAWGGTGPLHF
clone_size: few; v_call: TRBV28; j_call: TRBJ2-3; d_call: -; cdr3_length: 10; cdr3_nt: TGTGCCAGCCGGGACGATACGCAGTATTTT; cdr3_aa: CASRDDTQYF
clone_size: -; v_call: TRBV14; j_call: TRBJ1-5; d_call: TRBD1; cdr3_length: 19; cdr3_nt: TGTGCCAGCAGCCAAGAAAGGGGACAGGGGGAGATTAGCAATCAGCCCCAGCATTTT; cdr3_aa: CASSQERGQGEISNQPQHF
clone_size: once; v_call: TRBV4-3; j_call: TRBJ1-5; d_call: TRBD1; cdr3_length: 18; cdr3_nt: TGCGCCAGCAGCCAAGATGTTGGGACAGTTTATAGCAATCAGCCCCAGCATTTT; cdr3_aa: CASSQDVGTVYSNQPQHF
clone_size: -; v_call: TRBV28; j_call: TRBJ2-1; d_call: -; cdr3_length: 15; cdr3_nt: TGTGCCAGCCAACCGCGGCCAAGCTCCTACAATGAGCAGTTCTTC; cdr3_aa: CASQPRPSSYNEQFF
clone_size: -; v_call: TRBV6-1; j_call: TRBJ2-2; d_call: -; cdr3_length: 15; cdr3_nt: TGTGCCAGCAGTGAAGCCAGCGGGTCCACCGGGGAGCTGTTTTTT; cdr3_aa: CASSEASGSTGELFF
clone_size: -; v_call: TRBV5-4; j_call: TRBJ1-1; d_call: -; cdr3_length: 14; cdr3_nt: TGTGCCAGCAGCTTGGACAGTCGGGACACTGAAGCTTTCTTT; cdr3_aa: CASSLDSRDTEAFF
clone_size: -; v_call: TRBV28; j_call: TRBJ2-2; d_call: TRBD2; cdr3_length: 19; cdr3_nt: TGTGCCAGCAGCCCCGGACTAGCGGACTCAAGCGGGAGGGCCGGGGAGCTGTTTTTT; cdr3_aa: CASSPGLADSSGRAGELFF
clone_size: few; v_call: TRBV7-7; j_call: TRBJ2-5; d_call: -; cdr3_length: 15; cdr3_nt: TGTGCTAGCAGCCCGACGGGCCTTCTTTCAGAGACCCAGTACTTC; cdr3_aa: CASSPTGLLSETQYF
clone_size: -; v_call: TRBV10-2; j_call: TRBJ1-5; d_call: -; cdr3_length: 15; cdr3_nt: TGCGCCAGCAGGGCGACAGGAATGAGCAATCAGCCCCAGCATTTT; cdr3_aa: CASRATGMSNQPQHF
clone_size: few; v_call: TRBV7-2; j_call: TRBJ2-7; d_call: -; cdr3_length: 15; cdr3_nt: TGTGCCAGCAGCTTAGAAGGGGGATTGGGCAACGAGCAGTACTTC; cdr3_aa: CASSLEGGLGNEQYF
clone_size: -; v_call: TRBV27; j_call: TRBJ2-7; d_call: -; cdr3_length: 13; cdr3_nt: TGTGCCAGCAGTGGGGGCAGCTCCTACGAGCAGTACTTC; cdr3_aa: CASSGGSSYEQYF
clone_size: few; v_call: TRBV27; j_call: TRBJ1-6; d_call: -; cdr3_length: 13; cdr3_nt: TGTGCCAGCAGTGGCAGTTATAATTCACCCCTCCACTTT; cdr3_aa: CASSGSYNSPLHF